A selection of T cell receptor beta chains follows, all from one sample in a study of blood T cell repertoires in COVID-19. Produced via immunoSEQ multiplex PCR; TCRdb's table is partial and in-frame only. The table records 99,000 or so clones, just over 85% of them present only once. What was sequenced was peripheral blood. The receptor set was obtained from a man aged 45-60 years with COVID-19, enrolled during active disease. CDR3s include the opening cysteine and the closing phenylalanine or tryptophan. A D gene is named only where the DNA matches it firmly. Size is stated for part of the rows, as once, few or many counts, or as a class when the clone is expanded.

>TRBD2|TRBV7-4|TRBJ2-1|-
CASSENPEGGHAFF
TGTGCCAGCAGCGAAAACCCCGAGGGAGGGCATGCGTTCTTC
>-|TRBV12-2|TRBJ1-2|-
CASRTDRVACGYTF
TGTGCAAGTCGCACTGACAGGGTAGCTTGCGGCTACACCTTC
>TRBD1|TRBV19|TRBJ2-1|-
CASSRDRGYNEQFF
TGTGCCAGTAGTAGGGACAGGGGGTACAATGAGCAGTTCTTC
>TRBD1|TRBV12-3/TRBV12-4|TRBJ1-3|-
CASIRGSGNTIYF
TGTGCCAGCATCAGGGGGTCTGGAAACACCATATATTTT
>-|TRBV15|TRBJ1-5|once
CATSGTGSRQPQHF
TGTGCCACCAGCGGAACAGGGTCTCGGCAGCCCCAGCATTTT
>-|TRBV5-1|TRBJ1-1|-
CASRQYGTNLMNTEAFF
TGCGCCAGCAGGCAGTACGGGACAAATCTCATGAACACTGAAGCTTTCTTT
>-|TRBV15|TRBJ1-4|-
CATTPRTVNEKLFF
TGTGCCACCACCCCGAGGACAGTTAATGAAAAACTGTTTTTT
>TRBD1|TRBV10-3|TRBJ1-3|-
CAISAGTAETGNTIYF
TGTGCCATCAGTGCCGGGACAGCTGAAACTGGAAACACCATATATTTT
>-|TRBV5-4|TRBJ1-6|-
CASSLDPGTYNSPLHF
TGTGCCAGCAGCTTGGACCCCGGGACATATAATTCACCCCTCCACTTT
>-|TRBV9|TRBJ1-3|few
CASSQTPESSGNTIYF
TGTGCCAGCAGCCAAACCCCCGAGAGCTCTGGAAACACCATATATTTT
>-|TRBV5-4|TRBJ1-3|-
CASSADSLSGNTIYF
TGTGCCAGCAGCGCGGACAGTCTCTCTGGAAACACCATATATTTT
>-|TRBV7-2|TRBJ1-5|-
CASSLLRGQPQHF
TGTGCCAGCAGCTTATTAAGGGGGCAGCCCCAGCATTTT
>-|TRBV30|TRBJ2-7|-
CAWSAAGASGDYEQYF
TGTGCCTGGAGTGCGGCGGGGGCTAGCGGAGATTACGAGCAGTACTTC
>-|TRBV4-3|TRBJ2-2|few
CASSPVADWRRGTGELFF
TGCGCCAGCAGCCCGGTCGCGGATTGGAGGCGGGGCACCGGGGAGCTGTTTTTT
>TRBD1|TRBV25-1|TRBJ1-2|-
CASSESGQNSNYGYTF
TGTGCCAGCAGTGAATCGGGACAGAATTCTAACTATGGCTACACCTTC
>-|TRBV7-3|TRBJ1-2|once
CASSPQTGDNYGYTF
TGTGCCAGCAGCCCCCAGACAGGCGATAACTATGGCTACACCTTC
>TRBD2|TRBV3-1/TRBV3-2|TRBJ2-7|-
CASSLRGEDEQYF
TGTGCCAGCAGCCTGCGGGGGGAGGACGAGCAGTACTTC
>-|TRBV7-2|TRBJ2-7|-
CASSLSGSIYEQYF
TGTGCCAGCAGCTTATCCGGGTCCATCTACGAGCAGTACTTC
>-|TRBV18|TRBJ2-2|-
CASSGTNTGELFF
TGTGCCAGCTCAGGCACGAACACCGGGGAGCTGTTTTTT
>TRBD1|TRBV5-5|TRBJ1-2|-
CASSTGTGDGYTF
TGTGCCAGCAGCACCGGGACAGGAGATGGCTACACCTTC
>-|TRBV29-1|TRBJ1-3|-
CSVEGTSSSGNTIYF
TGCAGCGTTGAGGGGACATCCAGCTCTGGAAACACCATATATTTT
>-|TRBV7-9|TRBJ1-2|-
CASSLDGRYVYTF
TGTGCCAGCAGCTTAGATGGCAGATATGTCTACACCTTC
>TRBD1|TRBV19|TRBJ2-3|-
CASSKQGGMADTQYF
TGTGCCAGTAGTAAGCAAGGGGGCATGGCAGATACGCAGTATTTT
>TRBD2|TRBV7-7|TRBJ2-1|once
CASSLAPGLAGGQSYNEQFF
TGTGCTAGCAGCTTAGCCCCGGGACTAGCGGGGGGGCAATCCTACAATGAGCAGTTCTTC
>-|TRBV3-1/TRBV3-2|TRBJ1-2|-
CASSQGRVGGYTF
TGTGCCAGCAGCCAAGGCCGGGTGGGTGGCTACACCTTC
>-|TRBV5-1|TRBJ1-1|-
CASSLGGGSAEAFF
TGCGCCAGCAGCTTGGGGGGTGGGAGTGCTGAAGCTTTCTTT
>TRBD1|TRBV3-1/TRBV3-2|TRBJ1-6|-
CASSQAQGRTSPLHF
TGTGCCAGCAGCCAAGCACAGGGGAGGACGTCACCCCTCCACTTT
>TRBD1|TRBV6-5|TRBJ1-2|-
CASSSRTGHYGYTF
TGTGCCAGCAGCTCGAGGACAGGGCACTATGGCTACACCTTC
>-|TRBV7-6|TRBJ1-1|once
CASSSFNTEAFF
TGTGCCAGCAGCTCCTTTAACACTGAAGCTTTCTTT
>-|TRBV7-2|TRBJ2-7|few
CASSLMERPYEQYF
TGTGCCAGCAGCTTAATGGAGAGGCCCTACGAGCAGTACTTC
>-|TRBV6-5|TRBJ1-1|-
CASSYSSTGRGTEAFF
TGTGCCAGCAGTTACTCGTCGACAGGCCGTGGGACTGAAGCTTTCTTT
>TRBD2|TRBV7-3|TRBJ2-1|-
CASSLVGRGNYNEQFF
TGTGCCAGCAGCTTAGTGGGGCGGGGGAATTACAATGAGCAGTTCTTC
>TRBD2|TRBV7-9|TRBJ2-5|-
CASSFPGGSQETQYF
TGTGCCAGCAGCTTTCCGGGGGGGAGCCAAGAGACCCAGTACTTC
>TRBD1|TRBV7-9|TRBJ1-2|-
CASSPDRAGIYRYTF
TGTGCCAGCAGTCCGGACAGGGCCGGGATATATAGGTACACCTTC
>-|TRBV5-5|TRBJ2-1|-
CASSLQVLSSYNEQFF
TGTGCCAGCAGCTTGCAGGTTCTCAGCTCCTACAATGAGCAGTTCTTC
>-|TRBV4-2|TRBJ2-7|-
CASSQERAGYEQYF
TGTGCCAGCAGCCAAGAGAGGGCAGGCTACGAGCAGTACTTC
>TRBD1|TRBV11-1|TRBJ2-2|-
CASSRGTGGIGELFF
TGTGCCAGCAGCCGCGGGACAGGGGGCATCGGGGAGCTGTTTTTT
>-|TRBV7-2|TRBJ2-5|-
CASSLAGGPSRTQYF
TGTGCCAGCAGCTTAGCCGGGGGGCCAAGCCGGACCCAGTACTTC
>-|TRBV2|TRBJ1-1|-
CASSDRVSLEAFF
TGTGCCAGCAGTGACAGGGTGTCGCTTGAAGCTTTCTTT
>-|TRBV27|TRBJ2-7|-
CASSLLYSRYEQYF
TGTGCCAGCAGTTTACTTTATTCCCGTTACGAGCAGTACTTC
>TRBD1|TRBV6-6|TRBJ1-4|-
CASIPDRGEKLFF
TGTGCCAGTATCCCGGACAGGGGTGAAAAACTGTTTTTT
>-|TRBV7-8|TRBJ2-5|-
CASCGVLSARETQYF
TGTGCCAGTTGCGGGGTGTTAAGCGCGAGGGAGACCCAGTACTTC
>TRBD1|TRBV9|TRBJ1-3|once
CASSARTGEGGNTIYF
TGTGCCAGCAGCGCCAGGACAGGGGAGGGTGGAAACACCATATATTTT
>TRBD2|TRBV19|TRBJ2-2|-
CASSTGGWTGELFF
TGTGCCAGTAGTACCGGGGGGTGGACCGGGGAGCTGTTTTTT
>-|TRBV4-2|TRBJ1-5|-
CASSPGSGANQPQHF
TGTGCCAGCAGCCCAGGTAGTGGCGCGAATCAGCCCCAGCATTTT
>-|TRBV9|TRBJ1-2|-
CASSLAPDSNYGYTF
TGTGCCAGCAGTTTAGCCCCGGACAGTAACTATGGCTACACCTTC
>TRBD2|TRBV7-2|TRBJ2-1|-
CASSLEIQRGINGQFF
TGTGCCAGCAGCTTAGAAATCCAGCGGGGCATCAATGGGCAGTTCTTC
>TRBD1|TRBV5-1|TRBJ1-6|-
CASSLVGQGGNSPLHF
TGCGCCAGCAGCTTGGTCGGACAGGGAGGTAATTCACCCCTCCACTTT
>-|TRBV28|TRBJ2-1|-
CASNTPDTNYNEQFF
TGTGCCAGCAACACCCCAGACACCAACTACAATGAGCAGTTCTTC
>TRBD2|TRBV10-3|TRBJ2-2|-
CAISGGADTGELFF
TGTGCCATCAGCGGGGGGGCGGACACCGGGGAGCTGTTTTTT
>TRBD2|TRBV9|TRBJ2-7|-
CASSSTSDGLKQYF
TGTGCCAGCAGCTCAACTAGCGATGGTCTGAAGCAGTACTTC
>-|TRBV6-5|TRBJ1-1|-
CASSPTGHSNTEAFF
TGTGCCAGCAGTCCAACGGGACACTCGAACACTGAAGCTTTCTTT
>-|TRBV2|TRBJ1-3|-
CASSRGEGNTIYF
TGTGCCAGCAGTAGAGGCGAGGGAAACACCATATATTTT
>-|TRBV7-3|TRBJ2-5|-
CASSFGARETQYF
TGTGCCAGCAGCTTTGGGGCGCGGGAGACCCAGTACTTC
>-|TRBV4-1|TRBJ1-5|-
CASSQGRTDNQPQHF
TGCGCCAGCAGCCAAGGTCGTACAGACAATCAGCCCCAGCATTTT
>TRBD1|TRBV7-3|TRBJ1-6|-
CASSRGQGNSPLHF
TGTGCCAGCAGCCGCGGACAGGGAAATTCACCCCTCCACTTT
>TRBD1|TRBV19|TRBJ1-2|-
CASSRGQGSGGYTF
TGTGCCAGTAGTAGGGGACAGGGATCAGGTGGCTACACCTTC
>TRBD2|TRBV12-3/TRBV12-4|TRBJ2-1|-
CACSSSGLEQFF
TGTGCCTGCAGCTCTAGCGGACTTGAGCAGTTCTTC
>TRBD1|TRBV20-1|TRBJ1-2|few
CSASNRGVYGYTF
TGCAGTGCTAGTAACAGGGGAGTCTATGGCTACACCTTC